This TCR beta chain was captured in a study of resident and recirculating memory T cells in vitiligo. Germline V gives CDR1 WSHSY, CDR2 SAAADI. The CDR3 extends over 14 amino acids. V was shortened by 6 bases and J by 3 bases, with 12 bases between the two germline ends. Concerning this clone itself: What it binds is unknown.

Study-wide points: Sequences differed between biopsy sites and patients, suggesting private specificity.

Libraries were prepared by immunoSEQ multiplex PCR; TCRdb keeps only in-frame clonotypes and omits some of them. The sample shows more than 65,000 clones, roughly nine tenths of them seen only once. The V gene is TRBV10-2, the J gene TRBJ2-1; D perhaps matches TRBD1 (6 bases). The specimen was blood. This receptor was obtained from a male donor with vitiligo. CDR3 protein: CASRTTDSYNEQFF. In nucleotides, the CDR3 is TGCGCCAGCAGGACTACGGACAGCTACAATGAGCAGTTCTTC.